This TCR beta chain was retrieved from a study of metastatic and nonmetastatic thyroid tumors (TCRdb year 2020). Background for the entire study: The researchers compared repertoires between peripheral blood samples and tumor or nodule tissue samples from patients with malignant or benign thyroid disease. What the research found in general, with its limitations: In both blood and tumor samples, malignant tumors were reported to have significantly higher TCR beta diversity than benign nodules.

The library was produced with PCR. These reads were obtained on an Illumina HiSeq 4000. The TCR beta-chain CDR3 region of each patient was profiled by high-throughput sequencing. On the study's bioinformatics: A classifier to discriminate distant-metastatic papillary thyroid cancer patients was built from CDR3 differences across clinicopathological groups. To measure repertoire diversity the researchers used the Shannon index, while the Morisita-Horn index served to gauge how similar the tumor and blood repertoires were. In TCRdb, the public reads were trimmed at Q25 with fastp and aligned with MiXCR, with productive beta chains retained. V and J calls and clone size were set by TCRdb, not the authors. For this sample the table gives about 35,000 clones, of which over 25% were detected only once. The top ten clonotypes cover approximately 8% of the sample. None of the patients had been given any treatment before thyroid surgery. Patient clinical samples collected from about 2012 to 2018 were retrospectively analysed using T-cell receptor beta sequencing.

This clone occurred many times. The antigen it recognizes is unknown. Per-base quality was not reported, and no clone a single base away is much larger than it. V is clipped by 1 base and J by 3 bases, and the sequence between their germline boundaries is 13 bases long. In the germline V gene, CDR1 corresponds to SGHNT and CDR2 to YENEEA. Measured from the cysteine to the phenylalanine, the CDR3 is 15 residues long. Only the CDR3 DNA is retained, 45 bases long and in frame from the first base. The sequence was obtained from a female donor with papillary thyroid cancer or a benign thyroid nodule (not recorded which). Some clones in this sample may be carry-over from other donors' samples. The chain employs TRBV11-3 and TRBJ2-7; a tentative D call is TRBD1 (6 bases match). Specimen: blood. The CDR3 loop reads CASSLVVGARYEQYF. The DNA sequence is as follows: TGTGCCAGCAGCTTAGTCGTGGGGGCGCGCTACGAGCAGTACTTC.